Listed here are 7 T cell receptor beta chains from one sample, sequenced in a study of T cells after yellow fever vaccination. TCRdb re-called the 5' RACE reads through MiXCR, storing one row per CDR3 protein. The sample holds over 130,000 distinct CDR3 sequences, 7.7% seen once. The sequencing used CD4+ T cells sorted from PBMCs, collected 5 days after the yellow fever booster vaccination. These receptors originate from a man in his thirties or forties who received the YFV17D yellow fever vaccine.

This clonotype was counted ten times or more. The J gene is TRBJ2-5, the V gene TRBV7-9; D unclear. The V gene's germline CDR1 is SEHNR and CDR2 FQNEAQ (reference sequence). The CDR3 covers 12 residues. Trimming stripped 0 bases from V and 5 bases from J, with 4 bases between. The CDR3 is CASSLADETQYF. CDR3 sequence (DNA): TGTGCCAGCAGCTTAGCGGACGAGACCCAGTACTTC.

This clonotype has ten or more counts. CDR3 loop: CASSLSAGTVTKNIQYF. The CDR3 nucleotides are TGTGCCAGCAGCTTATCAGCGGGAACGGTAACCAAAAACATTCAGTACTTC. The chain couples TRBV5-6 to TRBJ2-4; 7 nucleotides align to TRBD2. The CDR3 has 17 residues. Per germline, CDR1 SGHDT and CDR2 YYEEEE. V gave up 2 bases and J gave up 2 bases; unmatched junction bases: 10.

This clonotype appeared a few times. The V call is TRBV4-3, the J call TRBJ1-1, with D unclear. The CDR3 is 15 residues long. Germline CDR1 LGHNA, CDR2 YSLEER. The V gene lost 0 bases and the J gene lost 8 bases, with 16 bases spanning the gap. DNA of the CDR3: TGCGCCAGCAGCCAAGACCTGGGCAGGTCGAGGGAAGCTTTCTTT. It yields the protein CASSQDLGRSREAFF.

As regards this clonotype: A much larger clone lies a single base off, so this may be a read error. The gene calls are TRBV29-1 and TRBJ1-5; TRBD1 is a possible D gene (5 bases). The germline CDR1 and CDR2 sequences are SQVTM and ANQGSEA. The length of the CDR3 is 12 residues. V was cut by 4 bases and J by 6 bases, with 10 bases left in between. As DNA, the CDR3 is TGCAGCGTTGGTCGGGGCGCTCAGCCCCAGCATTTT. It specifies CSVGRGAQPQHF.

The sample holds many counts of this clonotype. The chain recombines TRBV7-2 with TRBJ2-1, with TRBD2 matching over 16 bases. Germline trimming cut 5 bases from V and 9 bases from J; bases unmatched to any gene: 4. This CDR3 is built from 15 residues. Germline CDR1 is SGHTA and CDR2 is FQGNSA. CDR3 protein: CASSLGTSGRVEQFF. In DNA, the CDR3 is TGTGCCAGCAGCCTTGGGACTAGCGGGAGGGTTGAGCAGTTCTTC.

The CDR3 loop reads CAWSGGGLGKETQYF. Here the CDR3 DNA reads TGTGCCTGGAGTGGCGGGGGACTAGGGAAGGAGACCCAGTACTTC. The chain employs TRBV30 and TRBJ2-5; TRBD2 matches at 8 bases. CDR1 and CDR2 from the germline V gene are GTSNPN and SVGIG (reference sequence). CDR3 length: 15 amino acids. V shed 1 base and J 5 bases; nucleotides not matched to a gene: 9.

Comments on this clonotype: This may stem from a read error, because a much larger clone lies one nucleotide away. The chain is built from TRBV18 and TRBJ1-2, with D perhaps matching TRBD1 (5 bases). In germline, CDR1 is KGHSH, CDR2 LQKENI. V was clipped by 6 bases and J by 8 bases, with 16 bases between them. This CDR3 contains 13 residues. CDR3 in amino acids: CASSAGVAAGYTF. The CDR3 DNA reads TGTGCCAGCTCTGCGGGGGTGGCGGCAGGCTACACCTTC.